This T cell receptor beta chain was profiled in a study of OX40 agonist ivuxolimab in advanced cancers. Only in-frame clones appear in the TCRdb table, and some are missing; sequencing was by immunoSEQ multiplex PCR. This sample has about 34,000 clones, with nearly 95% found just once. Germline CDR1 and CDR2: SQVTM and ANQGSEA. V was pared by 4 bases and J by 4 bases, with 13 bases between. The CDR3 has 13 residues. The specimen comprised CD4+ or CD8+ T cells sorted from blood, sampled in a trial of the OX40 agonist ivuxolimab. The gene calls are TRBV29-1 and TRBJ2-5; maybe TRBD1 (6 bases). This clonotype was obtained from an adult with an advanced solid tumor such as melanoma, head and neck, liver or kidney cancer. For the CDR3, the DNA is TGCAGCGTTGTCCCAGGGGCTGGAGAGACCCAGTACTTC. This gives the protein CSVVPGAGETQYF.